A selection of T cell receptor beta chains follows, all from one sample in a study of beta chain features in type 1 diabetes. Profiled with immunoSEQ multiplex PCR; TCRdb holds only in-frame clones, not every one. The sample records 350,000 to 450,000 clones, roughly 16% being singletons. The sequenced sample was naive CD4+ T cells from blood. These TCRs come from a woman under 30 in good health. Each CDR3 is given with its conserved first and last residue. D genes are given only for firm matches. Clone size is shown for a subset of rows, as once, few, many or a class of expanded clone.

TRBV30	-	TRBJ1-3	few	CAWSVIVRTVGSGNTIYF	TGTGCCTGGAGTGTAATCGTCCGGACAGTAGGATCTGGAAACACCATATATTTT
TRBV30	TRBD1	TRBJ2-7	-	CAWTTGGGHEQYF	TGTGCCTGGACAACAGGGGGAGGCCACGAGCAGTACTTC
TRBV4-3	-	TRBJ1-2	-	CASSPSWGAGYGYTF	TGCGCCAGCAGCCCCTCGTGGGGCGCTGGCTATGGCTACACCTTC
TRBV4-3	TRBD2	TRBJ2-7	few	CASSHQLAGVHEQYF	TGCGCCAGCAGCCATCAACTAGCGGGAGTGCACGAGCAGTACTTC
TRBV5-1	-	TRBJ2-6	few	CASSLRGGSGANVLTF	TGCGCCAGCAGCTTGAGGGGGGGCTCTGGGGCCAACGTCCTGACTTTC
TRBV7-9	-	TRBJ1-1	-	CASSLVQGNTEAFF	TGTGCCAGCAGCTTAGTCCAGGGAAACACTGAAGCTTTCTTT
TRBV6-1	-	TRBJ2-3	-	CASSELDTQYF	TGTGCCAGCAGTGAACTCGATACGCAGTATTTT
TRBV30	-	TRBJ2-4	few	CAWSSPGAKNIQYF	TGTGCCTGGAGTTCTCCAGGGGCCAAAAACATTCAGTACTTC
TRBV9	-	TRBJ2-1	few	CASSVSSKGYEQFF	TGTGCCAGCAGCGTTAGTAGCAAGGGGTATGAGCAGTTCTTC
TRBV6-4	-	TRBJ2-1	-	CASSDSGDGYNEQFF	TGTGCCAGCAGTGACTCGGGCGATGGCTACAATGAGCAGTTCTTC
TRBV25-1	-	TRBJ2-7	-	CASSEFYGNSYEQYF	TGTGCCAGCAGTGAATTTTACGGGAATTCCTACGAGCAGTACTTC
TRBV2	TRBD1	TRBJ1-1	-	CASSSGTGGTEAFF	TGTGCCAGCAGCTCCGGGACAGGGGGCACTGAAGCTTTCTTT
TRBV10-3	TRBD1	TRBJ1-1	few	CAISPGQDSKAFF	TGTGCCATCAGTCCGGGACAGGATTCAAAGGCTTTCTTT
TRBV30	TRBD2	TRBJ2-1	-	CAWRGLAGYNEQFF	TGTGCCTGGAGGGGACTAGCGGGGTACAATGAGCAGTTCTTC
TRBV29-1	TRBD1	TRBJ2-1	few	CSTRDRGWVNEQFF	TGCAGCACTCGGGACAGGGGTTGGGTCAATGAGCAGTTCTTC
TRBV5-4	-	TRBJ2-2	few	CASSFRGGTGELFF	TGTGCCAGCAGCTTCCGGGGTGGGACCGGGGAGCTGTTTTTT
TRBV7-2	-	TRBJ2-3	-	CASRASWPTDTQYF	TGTGCCAGCAGGGCTTCGTGGCCGACAGATACGCAGTATTTT